A single sample gave rise to the 4 T cell receptor beta chains below, sequenced in a study of T cell responses to AZD1222 COVID-19 vaccine. Here immunoSEQ multiplex PCR was the method, and the copy in TCRdb shows in-frame clones only, minus some. Recorded for this sample: 150,000 or so clones. Sequenced: peripheral blood. The receptors originated from an adult in good health.

This chain joins TRBV25-1 and TRBJ2-7; 10 positions agree with TRBD2. Germline V gene data show CDR1 as MGHDK and CDR2 as SYGVNS. The CDR3 has 14 amino acids. V lost 7 bases to trimming and J lost 7 bases; unmatched junction nucleotides: 10. Here the CDR3 reads CASIAGGQPTEQYF. DNA of the CDR3: TGTGCCAGCATAGCGGGGGGCCAACCTACGGAGCAGTACTTC.

The chain employs TRBV9 and TRBJ2-3, with 7 bases that match TRBD2. In germline, CDR1 is SGDLS, CDR2 YYNGEE. Trimming took 0 bases from V and 3 from J; bases not matched to a gene: 7. The CDR3 loop spans 16 amino acids. CDR3 amino acids: CASSVGYGGLTDTQYF. The DNA for the CDR3 is TGTGCCAGCAGCGTAGGGTACGGGGGGTTAACAGATACGCAGTATTTT.

The chain joins TRBV7-3 to TRBJ1-1; no reliable D call. V was trimmed by 6 bases and J by 1 base, leaving 9 bases between them. Per germline, CDR1 SGHTA and CDR2 FQGTGA. The CDR3 runs 13 residues. The CDR3 region has the DNA TGTGCCAGCAGATTCGGCGGGAACACTGAAGCTTTCTTT. This gives the protein CASRFGGNTEAFF. The complete variable domain, with remaining parts taken from reference TRBV7-3 and TRBJ1-1, reads GAGVSQTPSNKVTEKGKYVELRCDPISGHTALYWYRQSLGQGPEFLIYFQGTGAADDSGLPNDRFFAVRPEGSVSTLKIQRTERGDSAVYLCASRFGGNTEAFFGQGTRLTVV.

The chain recombines TRBV5-1 with TRBJ1-2; possible D gene TRBD1, 5 bases. V lost 3 bases to trimming and J lost 6 bases, with 12 bases between them. This CDR3 spans 13 amino acids. Per germline, CDR1 SGHRS and CDR2 YFSETQ. The CDR3 is CASSWGHGDGYTF. CDR3 sequence (DNA): TGCGCCAGCAGCTGGGGCCATGGGGATGGCTACACCTTC.